This T cell receptor beta chain was sequenced in a study of STAT5B mutations in CD4+ large granular lymphocyte leukemia. The CDR3 covers 14 residues. J was trimmed by 0 bases and V by 8 bases; bases with no gene match: 6. Germline loops: CDR1 ENHRY, CDR2 SYGVKD. In this sample, this clone turned up a few times. TCRdb's table, derived via immunoSEQ multiplex PCR, lists solely in-frame clones and lacks some. The table includes 20,000 or so clones, 65% to 80% detected once. Sample: CD4+ T cells from blood buffy coats. This TCR derives from a human donor in good health. This chain uses TRBV10-3 with TRBJ1-1; TRBD1 agrees at 7 bases. In DNA form, the CDR3 reads TGTGCCATCTCTCCGGGACAGTTGAACACTGAAGCTTTCTTT. Encoded protein: CAISPGQLNTEAFF.